Listed below are T cell receptor beta chains from one sample, sequenced in a study of shared clonotypes between healthy human individuals. Only in-frame clones appear in the TCRdb table, and some are missing; sequencing was by immunoSEQ multiplex PCR. The table lists over a million clones, 65% to 75% of them singletons, with over 1.3% in the top ten. Sequencing used memory CD4+ T cells sorted from blood. The source is a man aged 18 to 35 in good health. Both conserved end residues are trimmed from each CDR3. Size is omitted from some rows. Given values are once, few, many or a class for expanded clones.

TRBJ1-6,NA,TRBV6-5,ASSYTRQSGSPLH
TRBJ2-1,NA,TRBV6-4,ASSSLGGGRGYNEQF
TRBJ2-7,NA,TRBV6-5,ASSYSGTDYEQY
TRBJ1-2,few,TRBV2,ASRNTGSNYGYT
TRBJ2-1,few,TRBV6-6,ASSYASGRALEQF
TRBJ2-3,NA,TRBV4-2,ASSRRLDSGDLRDTQY
TRBJ1-5,NA,TRBV15,ATSRSLGQGWGQPQH
TRBJ2-6,NA,TRBV5-1,ASSSQGGSGANVLT
TRBJ1-5,once,TRBV6-4,ASSVLSNQPQH
TRBJ1-4,NA,TRBV2,ASRGPNEKLF
TRBJ2-2,few,TRBV9,ASSVDPTGELF
TRBJ2-1,NA,TRBV9,ASSASSREDTEQF
TRBJ2-1,NA,TRBV19,ASTRGGPSSYNEQF
TRBJ2-1,NA,TRBV20-1,SARAQFEF
TRBJ2-2,few,TRBV28,ASSLLGLAGGPGELF
TRBJ2-1,NA,TRBV6-4,ASSLEAGGTNEQF
TRBJ2-3,NA,TRBV5-1,ASSLEGGRAVDTQY
TRBJ1-6,once,TRBV5-1,ASSLDRVDSPLH
TRBJ2-7,NA,TRBV7-2,ASNKGLAGAFSYEQY
TRBJ2-1,NA,TRBV5-1,ASSLQASNNEQF
TRBJ2-3,NA,TRBV6-5,ASSYLGGGDTQY
TRBJ1-2,NA,TRBV5-4,ASSLKDRGLGYT
TRBJ2-1,NA,TRBV6-5,ASKQGLAADEQF
TRBJ2-2,NA,TRBV9,ASSVAGQSNTGELF
TRBJ1-1,NA,TRBV27,ASSSSGGGSAF
TRBJ1-1,NA,TRBV7-9,ASSYHGTEAF
TRBJ2-3,NA,TRBV6-5,ASSYGLTGGTDTQY
TRBJ2-1,NA,TRBV6-1,ASSEEAGGWINEQF
TRBJ1-3,NA,TRBV19,ASTMDGLYSGNTIY
TRBJ1-2,NA,TRBV7-2,ASSLGWGAGYGYT
TRBJ1-1,NA,TRBV6-1,ASSEKTGLIEAF
TRBJ1-5,few,TRBV30,AWSVPGRNQPQH
TRBJ2-2,NA,TRBV6-5,ASSPRGLNTGELF
TRBJ1-1,once,TRBV27,ASSLSRNWNTEAF
TRBJ1-3,once,TRBV10-1,ASRGGTDTPGNTIY
TRBJ1-3,NA,TRBV6-1,ASSASDSGNTIY
TRBJ1-1,NA,TRBV19,ASSSKSRDMNTEAF
TRBJ1-4,NA,TRBV5-1,ASSLGGTTNEKLF
TRBJ2-2,NA,TRBV2,ASSVQGANTGELF
TRBJ1-3,NA,TRBV10-3,AISPQQARGTIY
TRBJ1-6,few,TRBV19,ASTLQGWNSPLH
TRBJ1-6,few,TRBV19,ASNGGRGINSPLH
TRBJ2-1,NA,TRBV7-2,ASSFGTSGNNEQF
TRBJ2-2,few,TRBV9,ASMEANTGELF
TRBJ1-1,few,TRBV30,AWSVRGNEAF
TRBJ2-6,NA,TRBV19,ASSTREQPTGANVLT
TRBJ1-3,NA,TRBV28,ASRGTVNTIY
TRBJ2-3,NA,TRBV28,ASRAYTDTQY
TRBJ2-5,NA,TRBV2,ASSEAWGEETQY
TRBJ2-1,NA,TRBV5-1,ASSLSAGTGTYEQF
TRBJ1-6,NA,TRBV5-5,ASSLGAQSYNSPLH
TRBJ1-4,NA,TRBV10-3,AISESTGFGEKLF
TRBJ2-1,NA,TRBV6-5,ASSYQGQGATEQF
TRBJ2-6,NA,TRBV5-1,ASSLGSGAGANVLT
TRBJ2-2,NA,TRBV2,ASSDGVILAGELF
TRBJ2-1,NA,TRBV28,ASSLRTGFRSGEQF